This TCR beta chain was documented in a study of blood T cell repertoires in COVID-19. Study background: PBMCs, B-cell-depleted T cells, or T cells provided the cDNA or gDNA that made up the material.

Libraries were prepared by immunoSEQ multiplex PCR; TCRdb keeps only in-frame clonotypes and omits some of them. The table shows tens of thousands of clones, with about 84% occurring only once. This clone appeared a few times. Trimming cost V 4 bases and J 0 bases; bases outside gene matches: 7. The germline V gene encodes CDR1 SGHRS and CDR2 YFSETQ. This CDR3 has 16 residues. The sequencing input was peripheral blood. The genes are TRBV5-1 and TRBJ2-1; 7 bases match TRBD1. The source of this sequence is a man at least 80 years old with active or convalescent COVID-19. The CDR3 is CASSSTGASSYNEQFF. The CDR3 DNA follows: TGCGCCAGCAGCAGTACAGGGGCTAGCTCCTACAATGAGCAGTTCTTC.